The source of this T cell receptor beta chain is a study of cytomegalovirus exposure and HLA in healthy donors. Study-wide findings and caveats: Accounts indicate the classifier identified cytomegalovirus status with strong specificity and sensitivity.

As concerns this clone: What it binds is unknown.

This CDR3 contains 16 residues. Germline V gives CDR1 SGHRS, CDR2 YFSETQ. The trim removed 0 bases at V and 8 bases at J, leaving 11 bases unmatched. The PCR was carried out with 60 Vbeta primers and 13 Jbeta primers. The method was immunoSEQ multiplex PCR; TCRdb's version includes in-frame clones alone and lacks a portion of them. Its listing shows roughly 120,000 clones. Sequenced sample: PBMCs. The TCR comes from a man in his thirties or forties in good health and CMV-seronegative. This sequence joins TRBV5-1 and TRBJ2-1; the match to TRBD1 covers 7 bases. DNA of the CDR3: TGCGCCAGCAGCTTGGCCCCTAATAGACAGGGCCATGAGCAGTTCTTC. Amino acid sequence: CASSLAPNRQGHEQFF.